This TCR beta chain originates from a study of OX40 agonist ivuxolimab in advanced cancers. The repertoire was sequenced with immunoSEQ multiplex PCR; TCRdb's copy has only in-frame clones and lacks some. In the table there are 30,000 to 35,000 clones, around 85% of which are singletons. The sequences come from CD4+ or CD8+ T cells sorted from blood, collected in a trial of the OX40 agonist ivuxolimab. The origin of this receptor is an adult with an advanced solid tumor such as melanoma, head and neck, liver or kidney cancer.

CDR3 sequence: CASSPRSQGRADTQYF. Here the CDR3 DNA reads TGTGCCAGCAGCCCGAGGAGCCAGGGGAGGGCAGATACGCAGTATTTT. The rearrangement uses TRBV21-1 and TRBJ2-3; TRBD2 reflects the table's D call only, with no check against the DNA. TRBV21-1 constitutes a pseudogene. The CDR3 is 16 residues long.